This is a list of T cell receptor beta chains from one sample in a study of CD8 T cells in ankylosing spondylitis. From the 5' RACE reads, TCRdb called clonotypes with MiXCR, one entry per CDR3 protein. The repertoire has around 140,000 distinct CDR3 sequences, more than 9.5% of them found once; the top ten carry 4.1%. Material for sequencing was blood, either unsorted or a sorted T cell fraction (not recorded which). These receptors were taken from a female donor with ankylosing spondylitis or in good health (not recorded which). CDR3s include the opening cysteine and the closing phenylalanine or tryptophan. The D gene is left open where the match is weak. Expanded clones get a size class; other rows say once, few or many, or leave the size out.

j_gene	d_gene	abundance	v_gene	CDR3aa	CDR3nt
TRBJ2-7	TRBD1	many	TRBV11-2	CASSLTPTGSYEQYF	TGTGCCAGCAGCTTAACCCCGACAGGGTCCTACGAGCAGTACTTC
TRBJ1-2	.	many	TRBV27	CASSLSRGAGYGYTF	TGTGCCAGCAGTTTATCGAGGGGGGCTGGGTATGGCTACACCTTC
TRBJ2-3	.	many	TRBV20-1	CSARAGSTDTQYF	TGCAGTGCTAGAGCGGGGAGCACAGATACGCAGTATTTT
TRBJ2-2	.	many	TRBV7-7	CASSLGQKGGLSGELFF	TGTGCCAGCAGCTTAGGGCAGAAGGGCGGTCTCTCCGGGGAGCTGTTTTTT
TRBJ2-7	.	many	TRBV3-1	CASSHTGLRFYEQYF	TGTGCCAGCAGCCACACAGGGTTGAGGTTCTACGAGCAGTACTTC
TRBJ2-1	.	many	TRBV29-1	CSVTGGEAYNEQFF	TGCAGCGTGACAGGCGGGGAAGCATACAATGAGCAGTTCTTC
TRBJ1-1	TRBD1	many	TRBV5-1	CASSYTGGETEAFF	TGCGCCAGCAGTTACACAGGGGGAGAGACTGAAGCTTTCTTT
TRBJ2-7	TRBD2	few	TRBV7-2	CASSLEGSGGDYEQYF	TGTGCCAGCAGCTTAGAAGGTAGCGGGGGAGACTACGAGCAGTACTTC
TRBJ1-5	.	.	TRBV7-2	CASSLDSGRRLQPQHF	TGTGCCAGCAGCTTAGATTCCGGGAGAAGGCTTCAGCCCCAGCATTTT
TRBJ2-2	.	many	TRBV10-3	CATRTELNTGELFF	TGTGCCACCCGGACAGAACTGAACACCGGGGAGCTGTTTTTT
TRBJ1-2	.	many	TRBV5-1	CASSRTANYGYTF	TGCGCCAGCAGCCGGACGGCTAACTATGGCTACACCTTC
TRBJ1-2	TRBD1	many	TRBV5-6	CASSTTGVHGYTF	TGTGCCAGCAGCACCACAGGGGTACATGGCTACACCTTC
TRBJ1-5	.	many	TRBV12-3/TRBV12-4	CASSLRAEHWPQHF	TGTGCCAGCAGTTTAAGGGCTGAGCATTGGCCCCAGCATTTT
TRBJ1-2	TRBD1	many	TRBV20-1	CSARDTGNRGSTYGYTF	TGCAGTGCTAGAGATACGGGGAACAGGGGGTCCACCTATGGCTACACCTTC
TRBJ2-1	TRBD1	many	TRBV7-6	CASRHPGQGVNEQFF	TGTGCCAGCAGACACCCGGGACAGGGGGTGAATGAGCAGTTCTTC
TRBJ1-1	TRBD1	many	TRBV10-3	CAIRQGGATEAFF	TGTGCCATCAGACAGGGGGGAGCCACTGAAGCTTTCTTT
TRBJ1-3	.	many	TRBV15	CATSRDQGSGNTIYF	TGTGCCACCAGCAGAGATCAGGGCTCTGGAAACACCATATATTTT
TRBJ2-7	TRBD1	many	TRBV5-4	CASSPQGRSSYEQYF	TGTGCCAGCAGCCCACAGGGGAGATCCTCCTACGAGCAGTACTTC
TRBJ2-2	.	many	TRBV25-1	CASSERGVTGELFF	TGTGCCAGCAGTGAACGGGGAGTCACCGGGGAGCTGTTTTTT
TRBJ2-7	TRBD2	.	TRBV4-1	CASSLTSGGAYEQYF	TGCGCCAGCAGCCTGACTAGCGGGGGCGCCTACGAGCAGTACTTC
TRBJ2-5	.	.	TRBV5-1	CASSLASETQYF	TGCGCCAGCAGCTTGGCATCAGAGACCCAGTACTTC
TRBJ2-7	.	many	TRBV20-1	CSASSPGDYEQYF	TGCAGTGCTAGTAGTCCAGGAGACTACGAGCAGTACTTC
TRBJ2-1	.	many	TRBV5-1	CASSLTPTLSYNEQFF	TGCGCCAGCAGCTTGACCCCTACTCTTTCCTACAATGAGCAGTTCTTC
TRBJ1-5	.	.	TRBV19	CASSILIGRWYQPQQF	TGTGCCAGTAGTATATTAATAGGACGATGGTATCAGCCCCAGCAATTT
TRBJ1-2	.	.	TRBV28	CASSSGPPAGYTF	TGTGCCAGCAGTTCCGGACCACCCGCTGGCTACACCTTC
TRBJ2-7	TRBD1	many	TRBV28	CASRPIPSGQTFGYF	TGTGCCAGCAGACCAATCCCCTCGGGACAGACCTTCGGGTACTTC
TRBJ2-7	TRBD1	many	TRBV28	CASSSSGQGLSSTEQYF	TGTGCCAGCAGTTCCTCGGGACAGGGATTATCGAGCACCGAGCAGTACTTC
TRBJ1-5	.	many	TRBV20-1	CSAGKGETIQPQHF	TGCAGTGCTGGGAAAGGGGAGACCATTCAGCCCCAGCATTTT
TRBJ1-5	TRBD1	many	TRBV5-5	CASSRDRVGNQPQHF	TGTGCCAGCAGCCGAGACAGGGTTGGCAATCAGCCCCAGCATTTT
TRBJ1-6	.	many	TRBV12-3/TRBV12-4	CASTLGVSPLHF	TGTGCCAGCACCCTCGGGGTTTCACCCCTCCACTTT
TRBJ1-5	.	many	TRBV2	CASSEGQVVSNQPQHF	TGTGCCAGCAGTGAAGGGCAGGTTGTTAGCAATCAGCCCCAGCATTTT
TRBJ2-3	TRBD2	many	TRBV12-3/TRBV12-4	CASSLARGLEADTQYF	TGTGCCAGCAGTTTAGCACGGGGACTAGAAGCAGATACGCAGTATTTT
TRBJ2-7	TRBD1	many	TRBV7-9	CASSLAGQVLLEQYF	TGTGCCAGCAGCTTAGCCGGACAGGTACTTCTTGAGCAGTACTTC
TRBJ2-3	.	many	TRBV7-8	CASSLDGKGTDTQYF	TGTGCCAGCAGCTTAGACGGGAAGGGGACAGATACGCAGTATTTT
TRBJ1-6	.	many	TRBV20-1	CSAKEGASSYNSPLHF	TGCAGTGCGAAGGAAGGGGCCAGCTCCTATAATTCACCCCTCCACTTT
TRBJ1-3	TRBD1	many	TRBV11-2	CASSPTRGTEIGRRNTIYF	TGTGCCAGCAGCCCAACCCGGGGGACAGAAATCGGAAGGAGAAACACCATATATTTT
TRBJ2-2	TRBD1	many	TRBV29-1	CSVEVVSGGLRTGELFF	TGCAGCGTTGAAGTCGTGTCAGGGGGCTTACGAACCGGGGAGCTGTTTTTT
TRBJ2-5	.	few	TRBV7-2	CASSPPGVQETQYF	TGTGCCAGCAGCCCACCCGGGGTTCAAGAGACCCAGTACTTC
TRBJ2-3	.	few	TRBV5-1	CASSRTGGRTDTQYF	TGCGCCAGCAGCAGGACCGGAGGGCGCACAGATACGCAGTATTTT